This record covers a single TCR beta chain. The sample belongs to a study of technical replicates of blood from a few donors. Sequencing used immunoSEQ multiplex PCR; TCRdb keeps in-frame clones, though not all of them. The sample includes about 75,000 clones, about 92% of them seen just once. Germline V gene sequence: CDR1 ENHRY, CDR2 SYGVKD. The ends were cut back, 10 bases at V and 1 base at J, with 12 bases in the middle. The CDR3 has 13 amino acids. This clonotype originated in a human donor in good health. The sample comprised T cells isolated from PBMCs. The rearrangement links TRBV10-3 to TRBJ2-3, with a tentative D call TRBD2 (5 bases). CDR3 amino acids: CATGLTGTDTQYF. Here the CDR3 DNA reads TGTGCCACCGGACTTACCGGCACAGATACGCAGTATTTT.